The sequence of this T cell receptor beta chain was determined in a study of OX40 agonist ivuxolimab in advanced cancers. J gave up 4 bases and V 3 bases, and 8 bases lay outside the gene matches. Per the germline V gene, CDR1 is SGDLS and CDR2 is YYNGEE. The CDR3 has 16 residues. The data were produced by immunoSEQ multiplex PCR, yet TCRdb's version contains in-frame clones alone and is incomplete. This sample has 40,000 to 55,000 clones, with roughly nine tenths found just once. The V gene is TRBV9, the J gene TRBJ2-3; TRBD2 aligns across 10 bases. The TCR was taken from an adult with an advanced solid tumor such as melanoma, head and neck, liver or kidney cancer. This specimen consisted of CD4+ or CD8+ T cells sorted from blood, obtained in a trial of the OX40 agonist ivuxolimab. CDR3 sequence (DNA): TGTGCCAGCAGCGAGAGAGCGGGAGGGCCCGCAGATACGCAGTATTTT. It translates to CASSERAGGPADTQYF.